The next 9 T cell receptor beta chains were all read from a single sample in a study of vaccination and CD4 T cells after COVID-19. Their target antigens are unknown. An Oncomine TCR Beta short-read assay was used to sequence the DNA from cultured CD4+ T cells. One entry per CDR3 protein, called by TCRdb with MiXCR from the PCR reads. This sample has 8,000 to 8,500 distinct CDR3 sequences; about 50% occur once, and the top ten carry about 20%. The treatment was: roughly 10-day PBMC culture with coronavirus spike peptide pools or control peptides (ViraFEST assay). The specimen was CD4+ T cells from blood, cultured in vitro. Receptors originate from a human donor who had recovered from COVID-19.

The chain combines TRBV7-8 with TRBJ2-5; D may correspond to TRBD1 or TRBD2 (5 bases each). Trimming left V 4 bases short and J 4 bases short, with 10 bases between. The V gene's germline CDR1 is SGHVS and CDR2 FQNEAQ. This CDR3 is 13 amino acids long. This CDR3 reads CASSYGDRETQYF. The CDR3 DNA reads TGTGCCAGCAGCTATGGGGACCGAGAGACCCAGTACTTC.

This clonotype was counted a few times. This sequence joins TRBV6-1 and TRBJ2-5; D unresolved. CDR3 length: 12 amino acids. CDR1 and CDR2 (germline): MNHNS, SASEGT. V lost 8 bases, J lost 5 bases, and 12 bases lay in between. CDR3 coding DNA: TGTGCCAGCCACCGACCTAAGGAGACCCAGTACTTC. Translation gives CASHRPKETQYF.

This clonotype was detected a few times. CDR3: CAWSPREHYGYTF. DNA for the CDR3: TGTGCCTGGAGCCCTCGGGAGCACTATGGCTACACCTTC. The V call is TRBV30, the J call TRBJ1-2; D is ambiguous. The CDR3 has 13 residues. V lost 3 bases and J lost 3, with 11 bases in between. CDR1 is GTSNPN, CDR2 SVGIG, per germline (reference sequence).

This chain uses TRBV6-1 with TRBJ1-2; D might be TRBD1 (5 bases). This CDR3 is 14 amino acids long. CDR1 and CDR2 (germline): MNHNS, SASEGT. Between the trimmed V and J ends, which lost 6 bases and 10 bases, there was a span of 21 bases. As DNA, the CDR3 is TGTGCCAGCAGCCCCGGCGGACAAACTATTCTCTACACCTTC. It encodes CASSPGGQTILYTF.

This clonotype was seen more than once but under ten times. The chain uses TRBV6-2 or TRBV6-3 and TRBJ2-5; tentative D call: TRBD2 (6 bases). Per the germline V gene, CDR1 is MNHEY and CDR2 is SVGEGT. The CDR3 totals 17 residues. V shed 5 bases and J shed 2 bases, with 21 bases lying between them. The DNA for the CDR3 is TGTGCCAGCAGTCCACCGGGGGTACGGTGGGGTCAAGAGACCCAGTACTTC. Its protein is CASSPPGVRWGQETQYF.

The V call is TRBV7-6, the J call TRBJ2-7; a weak D match, TRBD2 (6 bases). Between the trimmed V and J ends, which lost 3 bases and 0 bases, there was a span of 9 bases. Per the germline V gene, CDR1 is SGHVS and CDR2 is FNYEAQ. The length of the CDR3 is 14 residues. CDR3 DNA: TGTGCCAGCAGCTTGGGGGGTCACTCCTACGAGCAGTACTTC. Protein: CASSLGGHSYEQYF. Supplemented by reference TRBV7-6 and TRBJ2-7, the full variable domain reads GAGVSQSPRYKVTKRGQDVALRCDPISGHVSLYWYRQALGQGPEFLTYFNYEAQQDKSGLPNDRFSAERPEGSISTLTIQRTEQRDSAMYRCASSLGGHSYEQYFGPGTRLTVT.

In its sample, this clonotype was seen a few times. The chain links TRBV12-3 or TRBV12-4 to TRBJ2-7; 8 bases fit TRBD1. V trimming: 6 bases; J trimming: 0 bases; junction bases outside the gene matches: 10. CDR3 size: 16 residues. The chain's CDR3 is CASSLDRTGNSYEQYF. CDR3 in DNA: TGTGCCAGCAGCCTAGACCGGACAGGGAACTCCTACGAGCAGTACTTC.

The table lists this clonotype with a few counts. The rearrangement links TRBV6-1 to TRBJ2-4, with D tentatively TRBD1 or TRBD2 (7 bases each). This CDR3 spans 17 amino acids. The V gene lost 6 bases and the J gene lost 6 bases, with 24 bases spanning the gap. The germline gives CDR1 MNHNS, CDR2 SASEGT. CDR3 amino acids: CASSPVGREGARNIQYF. The CDR3 DNA follows: TGTGCCAGCAGCCCTGTGGGGAGGGAGGGGGCTAGAAACATTCAGTACTTC.

This rearrangement joins TRBV11-3 to TRBJ1-1; no firm D call. The germline gives CDR1 SGHNT, CDR2 YENEEA. The CDR3 is made up of 14 amino acids. V dropped 5 bases and J dropped 0 bases, with 10 bases sitting between them. CDR3 in DNA: TGTGCCAGCAGCCCTCGACTGATGAACACTGAAGCTTTCTTT. Protein sequence: CASSPRLMNTEAFF.